This TCR beta chain emerged from a study of neurological immune-mediated disorders. The CDR3 contains 16 residues. Trimming took off 4 bases at V and 7 bases at J, with 23 bases between the two ends. Per germline, CDR1 WSHSY and CDR2 SAAADI. Using its own MiXCR run on the 5' RACE reads, TCRdb lists one record per CDR3 protein. The sample has approximately 21,000 distinct CDR3 sequences; approximately 6.2% are singletons. This clonotype was found many times. Sequenced sample: CD8+ T cells from blood. This rearrangement joins TRBV10-2 to TRBJ2-7; the D gene could be TRBD1 or TRBD2 (5 bases each). The source of this sequence is a man aged 18 to 30 in good health. This chain's CDR3 is CASSGWNRDGLREQYF. CDR3 DNA sequence: TGCGCCAGCAGTGGGTGGAACCGGGACGGTTTGCGAGAGCAGTACTTC.